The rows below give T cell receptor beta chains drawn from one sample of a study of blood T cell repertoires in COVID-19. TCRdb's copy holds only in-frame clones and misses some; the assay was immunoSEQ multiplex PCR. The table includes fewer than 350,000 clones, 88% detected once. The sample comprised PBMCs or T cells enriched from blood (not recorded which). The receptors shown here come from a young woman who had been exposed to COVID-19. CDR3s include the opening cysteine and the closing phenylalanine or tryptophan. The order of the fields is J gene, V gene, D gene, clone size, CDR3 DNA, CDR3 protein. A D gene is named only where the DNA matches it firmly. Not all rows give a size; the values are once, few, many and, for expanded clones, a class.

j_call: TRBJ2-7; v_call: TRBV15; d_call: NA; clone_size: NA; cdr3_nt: TGTGCCACCAGCAGGCTTGGGCGTGGCCTAACTAGCTCCTACGAGCAGTACTTC; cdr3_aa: CATSRLGRGLTSSYEQYF
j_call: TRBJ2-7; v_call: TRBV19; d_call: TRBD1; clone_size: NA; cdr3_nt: TGTGCCAGTAGTACCGGACAGGGGGCTTCGCGTGAGCAGTACTTC; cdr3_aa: CASSTGQGASREQYF
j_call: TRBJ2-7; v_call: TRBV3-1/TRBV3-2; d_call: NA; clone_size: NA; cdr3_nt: TGTGCCAGCAGCCAAGAGGGCGGGTCCTACGAGCAGTACTTC; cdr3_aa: CASSQEGGSYEQYF
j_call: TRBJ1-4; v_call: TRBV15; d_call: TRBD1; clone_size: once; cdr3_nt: TGTGCCACCAGCCAGGGGACAGGGGGTGAAAAACTGTTTTTT; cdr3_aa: CATSQGTGGEKLFF
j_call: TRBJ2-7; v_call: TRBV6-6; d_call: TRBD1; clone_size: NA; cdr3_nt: TGTGCCAGCAGGGACCCGGGACAGCTCTACGAGCAGTACTTC; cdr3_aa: CASRDPGQLYEQYF
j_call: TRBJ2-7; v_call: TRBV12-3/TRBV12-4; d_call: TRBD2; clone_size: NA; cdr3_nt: TGTGCCAGCAGTTTAGGGGCGGGAGGGCCGTACTTC; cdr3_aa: CASSLGAGGPYF
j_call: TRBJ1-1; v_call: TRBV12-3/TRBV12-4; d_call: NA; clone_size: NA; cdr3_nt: TGTGCCAGCAGTTTAAGAGCGAGTGCTGAAGCTTTCTTT; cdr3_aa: CASSLRASAEAFF
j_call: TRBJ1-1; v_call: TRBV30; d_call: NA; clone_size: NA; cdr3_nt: TGTGCCTGCCTTAGGGGGGGGCTTGGAGCTTTCTTT; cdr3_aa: CACLRGGLGAFF
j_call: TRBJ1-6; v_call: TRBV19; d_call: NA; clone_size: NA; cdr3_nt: TGTGCCAGTACCCTTGGTGAGAGAGCCAATTCACCCCTCCACTTT; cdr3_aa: CASTLGERANSPLHF
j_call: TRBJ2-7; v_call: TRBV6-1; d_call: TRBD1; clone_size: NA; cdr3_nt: TGTGCCAGCAGTGAAGCGGGGGGACAGGGGTACGAGCAGTACTTC; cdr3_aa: CASSEAGGQGYEQYF
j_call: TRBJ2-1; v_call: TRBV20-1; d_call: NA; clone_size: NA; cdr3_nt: TGCAGTGCTAGTCCCCGGGAGTTTGAGCAGTTCTTC; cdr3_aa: CSASPREFEQFF
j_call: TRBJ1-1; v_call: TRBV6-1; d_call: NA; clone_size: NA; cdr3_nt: TGTGCCAGCAGTGAAGCGGAGGAGAACACTGAAGCTTTCTTT; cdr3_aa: CASSEAEENTEAFF
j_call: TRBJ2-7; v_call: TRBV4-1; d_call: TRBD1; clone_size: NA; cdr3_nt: TGCGCCAGCAGCCAATCTCTCCCGGGACAGGGGGCCGGGGAGCAGTACTTC; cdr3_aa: CASSQSLPGQGAGEQYF
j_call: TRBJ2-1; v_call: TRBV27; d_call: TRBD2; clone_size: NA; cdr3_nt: TGTGCCAGCAGTCAAGTAGCGGGATTCTACAATGAGCAGTTCTTC; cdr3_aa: CASSQVAGFYNEQFF
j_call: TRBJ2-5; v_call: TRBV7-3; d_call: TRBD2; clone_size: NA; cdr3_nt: TGTGCCAGCAGCCCCATAGCGGGAGATACGACCCAGTACTTC; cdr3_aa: CASSPIAGDTTQYF
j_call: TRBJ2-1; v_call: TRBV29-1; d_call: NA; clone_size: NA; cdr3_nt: TGCAGCGTTGAAACTAGTGGGTACAATGAGCAGTTCTTC; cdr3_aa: CSVETSGYNEQFF
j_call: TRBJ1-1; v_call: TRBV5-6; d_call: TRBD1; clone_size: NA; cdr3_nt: TGTGCCAGCAGCTCCCCGAGGGGGCGCGACCACACTGAAGCTTTCTTT; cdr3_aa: CASSSPRGRDHTEAFF
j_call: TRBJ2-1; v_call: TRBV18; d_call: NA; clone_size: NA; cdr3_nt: TGTGCCAGCTCACCACTGCAAGCAGGGGAGGGTGAGCAGTTCTTC; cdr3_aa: CASSPLQAGEGEQFF
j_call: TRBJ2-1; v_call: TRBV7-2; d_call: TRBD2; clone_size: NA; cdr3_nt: TGTGCCAGCAGCACCGGACTAGCGGGAGGGAATGAGCAGTTCTTC; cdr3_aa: CASSTGLAGGNEQFF
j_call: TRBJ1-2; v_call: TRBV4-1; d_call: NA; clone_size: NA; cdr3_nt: TGCGCCAGCAGCCAAGAAACGGTCGTAATCTATGGCTACACCTTC; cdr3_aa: CASSQETVVIYGYTF
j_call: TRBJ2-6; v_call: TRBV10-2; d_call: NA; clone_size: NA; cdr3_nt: TGCGCCAGCGCGGGGAGCTCTGGGGCCAACGTCCTGACTTTC; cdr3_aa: CASAGSSGANVLTF
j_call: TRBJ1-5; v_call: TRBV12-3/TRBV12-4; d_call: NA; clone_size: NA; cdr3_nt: TGTGCCAGCAGTTTAAACCTAAATCAGCCCCAGCATTTT; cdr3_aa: CASSLNLNQPQHF
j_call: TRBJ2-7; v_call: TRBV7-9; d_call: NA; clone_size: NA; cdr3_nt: TGTGCCAGCAGCTTAGTGGGGGGACCGGGACAGCAAAGCTACGAGCAGTACTTC; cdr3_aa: CASSLVGGPGQQSYEQYF
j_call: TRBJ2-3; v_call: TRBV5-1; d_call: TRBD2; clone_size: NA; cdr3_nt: TGCGCCAGCAGCTTGTCTCGACTAGCGGGAGATGCAGATACGCAGTATTTT; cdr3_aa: CASSLSRLAGDADTQYF
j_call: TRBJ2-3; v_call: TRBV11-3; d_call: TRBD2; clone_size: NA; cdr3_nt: TGTGCCAGCAGCCAGGGACTAGCGGGAGGGAGGGGCACAGATACGCAGTATTTT; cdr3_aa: CASSQGLAGGRGTDTQYF
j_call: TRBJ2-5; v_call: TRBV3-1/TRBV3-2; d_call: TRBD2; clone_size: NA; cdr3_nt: TGTGCCAGCAGCCAACCCTGGACTAGCGGGAGTTTCGGGGAGACCCAGTACTTC; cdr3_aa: CASSQPWTSGSFGETQYF
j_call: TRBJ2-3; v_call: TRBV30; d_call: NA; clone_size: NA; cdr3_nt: TGTGCCTGGAGATGGGACTCTTCTGGGGATACGCAGTATTTT; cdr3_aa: CAWRWDSSGDTQYF
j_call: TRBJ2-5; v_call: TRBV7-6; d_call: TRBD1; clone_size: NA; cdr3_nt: TGTGCCAGCAGCCGGGGGACAGGTCGAGAAGAGACCCAGTACTTC; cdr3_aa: CASSRGTGREETQYF
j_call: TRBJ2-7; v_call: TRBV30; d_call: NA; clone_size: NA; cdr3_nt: TGTGCCTTTACAGGGTTTCATCACGAGCAGTACTTC; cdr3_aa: CAFTGFHHEQYF
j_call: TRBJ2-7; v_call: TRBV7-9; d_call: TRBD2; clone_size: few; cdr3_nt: TGTGCCAGCAGCTTAGCCCTTCGGACTAGCGGGAGCTACGAGCAGTACTTC; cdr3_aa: CASSLALRTSGSYEQYF
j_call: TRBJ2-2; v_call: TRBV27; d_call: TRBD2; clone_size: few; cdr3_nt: TGTGCCAGCAGACTAGCGGGCCCCGGGGAGCTGTTTTTT; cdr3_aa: CASRLAGPGELFF
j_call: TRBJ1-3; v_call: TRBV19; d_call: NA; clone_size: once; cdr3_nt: TGTGCCAGTAGTGGGACCGGGGGTGCTGGAAACACCATATATTTT; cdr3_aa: CASSGTGGAGNTIYF
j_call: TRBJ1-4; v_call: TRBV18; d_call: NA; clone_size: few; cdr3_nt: TGTGCCAGCTCACCGTTGGGGGCGATCGGGGAAAAACTGTTTTTT; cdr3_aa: CASSPLGAIGEKLFF
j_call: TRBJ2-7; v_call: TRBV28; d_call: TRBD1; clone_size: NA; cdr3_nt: TGTGCCAGCAGCGGACCGGGACAGGGGACCCACGAGCAGTACTTC; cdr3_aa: CASSGPGQGTHEQYF
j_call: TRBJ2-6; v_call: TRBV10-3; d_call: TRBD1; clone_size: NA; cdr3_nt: TGTGCCATCAGCACCCTAACAGGGGATGGGGCCAACGTCCTGACTTTC; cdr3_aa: CAISTLTGDGANVLTF